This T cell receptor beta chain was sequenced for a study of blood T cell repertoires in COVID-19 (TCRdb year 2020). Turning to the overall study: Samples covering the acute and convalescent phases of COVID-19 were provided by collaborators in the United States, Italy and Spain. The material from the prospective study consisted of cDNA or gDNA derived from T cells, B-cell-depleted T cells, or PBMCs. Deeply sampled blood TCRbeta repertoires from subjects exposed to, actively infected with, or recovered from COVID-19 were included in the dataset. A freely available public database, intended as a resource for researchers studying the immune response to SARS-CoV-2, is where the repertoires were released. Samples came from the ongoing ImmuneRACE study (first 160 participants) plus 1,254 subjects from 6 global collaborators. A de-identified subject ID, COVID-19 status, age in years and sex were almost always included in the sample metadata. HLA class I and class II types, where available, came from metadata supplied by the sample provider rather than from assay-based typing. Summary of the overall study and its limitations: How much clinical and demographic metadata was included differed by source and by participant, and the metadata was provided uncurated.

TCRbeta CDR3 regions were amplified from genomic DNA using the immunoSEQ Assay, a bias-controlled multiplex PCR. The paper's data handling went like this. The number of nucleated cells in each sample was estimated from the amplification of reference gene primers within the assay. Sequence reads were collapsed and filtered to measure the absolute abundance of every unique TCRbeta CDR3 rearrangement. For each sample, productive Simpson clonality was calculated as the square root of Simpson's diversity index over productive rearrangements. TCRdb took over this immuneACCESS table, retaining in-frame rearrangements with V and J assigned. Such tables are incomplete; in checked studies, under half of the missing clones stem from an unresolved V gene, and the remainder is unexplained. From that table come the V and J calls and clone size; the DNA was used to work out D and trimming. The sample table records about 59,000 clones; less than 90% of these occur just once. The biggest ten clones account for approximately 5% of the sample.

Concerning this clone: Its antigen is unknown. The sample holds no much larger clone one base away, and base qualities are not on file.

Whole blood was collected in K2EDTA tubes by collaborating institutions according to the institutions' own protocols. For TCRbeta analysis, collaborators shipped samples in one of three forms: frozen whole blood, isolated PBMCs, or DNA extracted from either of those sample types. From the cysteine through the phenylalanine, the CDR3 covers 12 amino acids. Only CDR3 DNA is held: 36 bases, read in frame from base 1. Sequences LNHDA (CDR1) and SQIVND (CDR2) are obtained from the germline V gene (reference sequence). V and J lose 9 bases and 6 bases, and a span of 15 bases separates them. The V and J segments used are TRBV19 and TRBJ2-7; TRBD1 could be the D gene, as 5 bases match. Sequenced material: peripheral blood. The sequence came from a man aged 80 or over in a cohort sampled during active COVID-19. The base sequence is TGTGCCAGCCGTAATCAGGGTCGCGAGCAGTACTTC. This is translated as CASRNQGREQYF.